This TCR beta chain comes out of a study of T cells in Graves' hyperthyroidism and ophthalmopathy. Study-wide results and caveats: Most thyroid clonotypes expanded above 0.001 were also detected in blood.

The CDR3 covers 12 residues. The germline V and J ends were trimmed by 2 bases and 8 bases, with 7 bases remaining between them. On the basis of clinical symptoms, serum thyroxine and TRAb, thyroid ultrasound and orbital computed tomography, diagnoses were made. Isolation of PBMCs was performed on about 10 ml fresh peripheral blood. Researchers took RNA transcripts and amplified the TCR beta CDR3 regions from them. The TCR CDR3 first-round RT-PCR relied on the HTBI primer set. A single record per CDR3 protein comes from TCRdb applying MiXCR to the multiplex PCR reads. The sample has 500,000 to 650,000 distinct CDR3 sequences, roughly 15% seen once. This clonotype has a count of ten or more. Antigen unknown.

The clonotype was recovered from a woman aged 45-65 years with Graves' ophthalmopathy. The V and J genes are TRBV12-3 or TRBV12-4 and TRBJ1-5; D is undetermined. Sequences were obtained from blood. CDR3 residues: CASSLLGKPQHF. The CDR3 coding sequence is TGTGCCAGCAGTTTACTGGGGAAGCCCCAGCATTTT.